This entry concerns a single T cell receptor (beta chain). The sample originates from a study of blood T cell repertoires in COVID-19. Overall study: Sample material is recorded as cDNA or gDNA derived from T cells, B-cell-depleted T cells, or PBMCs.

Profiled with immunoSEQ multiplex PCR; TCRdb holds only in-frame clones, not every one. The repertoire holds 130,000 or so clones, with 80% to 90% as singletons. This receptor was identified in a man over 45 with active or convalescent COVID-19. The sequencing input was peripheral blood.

CDR3 sequence: CASSPRGVSSYNEQFF. CDR3 nucleotides: TGTGCCAGCAGTCCCCGAGGCGTTAGCTCCTACAATGAGCAGTTCTTC. The chain uses TRBV27 and TRBJ2-1; no reliable D call. The germline CDR1 and CDR2 sequences are MNHEY and SMNVEV (reference sequence). The CDR3 runs 16 residues. The V end lost 5 bases, the J end lost 0 bases, and 14 bases lay between the germline ends.